Sequencing of this TCR beta chain was carried out in a study of identical twins. TCRdb reprocessed the 5' RACE reads via MiXCR and lists one record per CDR3 protein. The sample includes 350,000 or so distinct CDR3 sequences, 9% to 10% of them seen just once. V was clipped by 4 bases and J by 4 bases; unmatched bases: 10. The CDR3 totals 16 residues. CDR1 is LGHDT, CDR2 YNNKEL, per germline (reference sequence). The chain recombines TRBV3-1 with TRBJ1-1, with TRBD1 identical over 9 bases. Sequenced material: naive T cells sorted from blood. This receptor was taken from a woman in her forties or fifties in good health. In DNA, the CDR3 is TGTGCCAGCAGCCCACTGAAGGGACAGGGATCCACTGAAGCTTTCTTT. Protein: CASSPLKGQGSTEAFF.